A selection of T cell receptor beta chains follows, all from one sample in a study of blood T cell repertoires in COVID-19. Produced via immunoSEQ multiplex PCR; TCRdb's table is partial and in-frame only. The data show some 430,000 clones, roughly 91% seen once. Sequencing was done on a sample of PBMCs or T cells enriched from blood (not recorded which). All receptors derive from a man younger than 35 who had recovered from COVID-19. Both conserved end residues are part of each CDR3. The order of the fields is J gene, V gene, D gene, CDR3 length, clone size, CDR3 protein, CDR3 DNA. D genes are given only for firm matches. Clone size is not always given. Where it is, it says once, few, many or a class for expanded clones.

TRBJ2-7 TRBV7-9 NA 15 NA CASSLNAGPGYEQYF TGTGCCAGCAGCTTAAACGCAGGCCCTGGGTACGAGCAGTACTTC
TRBJ1-6 TRBV30 TRBD1 14 NA CAWSTGQTTNPLHF TGTGCCTGGAGTACGGGACAGACCACTAATCCCCTCCACTTT
TRBJ1-4 TRBV4-1 TRBD1 16 NA CASSQEGGQGYEKLFF TGCGCCAGCAGCCAAGAGGGGGGACAGGGGTACGAAAAACTGTTTTTT
TRBJ1-1 TRBV7-8 TRBD1 16 NA CASSLVLRTGATEAFF TGTGCCAGCAGCTTAGTTCTTAGGACAGGGGCCACTGAAGCTTTCTTT
TRBJ1-3 TRBV6-1 NA 16 NA CASSEATGPSGNTIYF TGTGCCAGCAGTGAAGCCACAGGGCCCTCTGGAAACACCATATATTTT
TRBJ1-6 TRBV4-1 TRBD1 16 NA CASSQAIGTANSPLHF TGCGCCAGCAGCCAAGCTATCGGGACAGCTAATTCACCCCTCCACTTT
TRBJ1-1 TRBV5-8 TRBD1 15 NA CASSSYRDRNTEAFF TGTGCCAGCAGCTCTTACCGGGACAGGAACACTGAAGCTTTCTTT
TRBJ2-5 TRBV5-1 TRBD1 14 NA CASSSGTAQETQYF TGCGCCAGCAGCTCCGGGACAGCCCAAGAGACCCAGTACTTC
TRBJ1-1 TRBV19 NA 14 NA CASSSQGGHTEAFF TGTGCCAGTAGTAGCCAAGGAGGGCACACTGAAGCTTTCTTT
TRBJ1-2 TRBV27 TRBD1 16 NA CASSPPTTGGPRTYTF TGTGCCAGCAGCCCGCCCACGACAGGGGGGCCCAGGACCTACACCTTC
TRBJ1-1 TRBV18 NA 15 NA CASSLPSRVRTEAFF TGTGCCAGCTCACTCCCCAGCAGGGTGAGGACTGAAGCTTTCTTT
TRBJ1-3 TRBV25-1 TRBD1 13 NA CASGTGPGNTIYF TGTGCCAGCGGGACAGGACCTGGAAACACCATATATTTT
TRBJ1-1 TRBV18 NA 14 NA CASSPSIRDTEAFF TGTGCCAGCTCACCATCGATACGGGACACTGAAGCTTTCTTT
TRBJ1-4 TRBV2 TRBD1 14 NA CASTRQGFYEKLFF TGTGCCAGCACCAGACAGGGTTTCTATGAAAAACTGTTTTTT
TRBJ2-7 TRBV5-1 TRBD1 15 NA CASSSSGQGAREQYF TGCGCCAGCAGCTCCTCGGGACAGGGGGCAAGGGAGCAGTACTTC
TRBJ1-1 TRBV7-3 TRBD1 13 NA CASRPQGDTEAFF TGTGCCAGCAGGCCGCAGGGGGATACTGAAGCTTTCTTT
TRBJ1-1 TRBV6-6 NA 15 NA CASSFSFEGRGEAFF TGTGCCAGCAGTTTCTCCTTCGAGGGGCGGGGGGAAGCTTTCTTT
TRBJ1-5 TRBV19 TRBD1 15 once CASSQDREEGQPQHF TGTGCCAGTAGCCAAGACAGGGAAGAGGGTCAGCCCCAGCATTTT
TRBJ2-1 TRBV7-6 TRBD2 16 NA CASSPGTSGVIGEQFF TGTGCCAGCAGCCCGGGCACTAGCGGAGTGATTGGTGAGCAGTTCTTC
TRBJ1-2 TRBV19 NA 13 once CASSRTPRYGYTF TGTGCCAGTAGCAGGACACCTCGATATGGCTACACCTTC
TRBJ1-1 TRBV7-8 TRBD1 16 NA CASSSRRDRDGTEAFF TGTGCCAGCAGCTCCCGGCGGGACAGGGATGGCACTGAAGCTTTCTTT
TRBJ2-6 TRBV9 NA 15 NA CASSVGGTGANVLTF TGTGCCAGCAGCGTAGGCGGCACTGGGGCCAACGTCCTGACTTTC
TRBJ1-1 TRBV24-1 NA 16 NA CATSEAAGGAHTEAFF TGTGCCACCAGTGAGGCAGCCGGGGGGGCTCACACTGAAGCTTTCTTT
TRBJ2-7 TRBV27 TRBD2 16 NA CASSSSGTMRTYEQYF TGTGCCAGCAGTTCATCCGGGACTATGAGGACCTACGAGCAGTACTTC
TRBJ2-1 TRBV27 NA 14 NA CASSLIAQKNEQFF TGTGCCAGCAGTTTAATCGCACAGAAAAATGAGCAGTTCTTC